The 30 T cell receptor beta chains given below trace back to one sample, sequenced in a study of control samples from healthy donors and cancer patients (dated by TCRdb to the early 2020s). Receptor libraries were prepared by the immunoSEQ multiplex PCR assay. The table was pulled from immuneACCESS by TCRdb, which kept in-frame rearrangements only. Such tables lose some clones; where checked, under half of the loss comes from unresolved V genes, and the rest has no known cause. Present in this sample are 100,000 to 150,000 clones, about 93% of which were seen just once. Of the sample, 2% to 2.5% falls within the top ten clones. Sequences were obtained from blood. All receptors derive from a man between 18 and 35 years old in good health.

This chain joins TRBV28 and TRBJ1-4, with TRBD1 as a possible D gene (6 bases). The CDR3 loop spans 12 amino acids. Trimming took off 11 bases at V and 4 bases at J, with 11 bases between the two ends. Germline lookup yields CDR1 MDHEN and CDR2 SYDVKM. The CDR3 sequence: CAATGNNEKLFF. As DNA, the CDR3 is TGTGCCGCAACAGGGAATAATGAAAAACTGTTTTTT.

The gene calls are TRBV6-5 and TRBJ1-1; no firm D call. The CDR3 sequence is 14 residues long. V was shortened by 5 bases and J by 5 bases, with 15 bases between the two germline ends. Germline CDR1 MNHEY, CDR2 SVGAGI. This chain's CDR3 is CASSLLKSGTEAFF. The CDR3 coding sequence is TGTGCCAGCAGTCTACTTAAATCCGGGACTGAAGCTTTCTTT.

The rearrangement uses TRBV12-3 or TRBV12-4 and TRBJ2-6; D not resolved. Trimming cost V 6 bases and J 2 bases, with 5 bases left between them. The CDR3 consists of 13 residues. The chain's CDR3 is CASRIAGANVLTF. The CDR3 DNA is TGTGCCAGCAGGATCGCTGGGGCCAACGTCCTGACTTTC.

V and J are TRBV10-2 and TRBJ2-2; D not certain. V lost 4 bases and J 3 bases, leaving 9 bases between the germline ends. This CDR3 comprises 14 residues. Germline-derived CDR1 and CDR2 are WSHSY and SAAADI. As DNA, the CDR3 is TGCGCCAGCAGTGGAACTGCTGACACCGGGGAGCTGTTTTTT. Its protein is CASSGTADTGELFF.

V usage is TRBV5-1 and J usage is TRBJ1-1; no definite D call. The germline V gene has CDR1 SGHRS and CDR2 YFSETQ. The CDR3 consists of 16 residues. The V gene lost 0 bases and the J gene lost 5 bases, with 17 bases spanning the gap. In DNA form, the CDR3 reads TGCGCCAGCAGCTTGGGGCGACTGGGAGGGAGAACTGAAGCTTTCTTT. Encoded protein: CASSLGRLGGRTEAFF. The variable domain in full, completed from reference TRBV5-1 and TRBJ1-1, reads KAGVTQTPRYLIKTRGQQVTLSCSPISGHRSVSWYQQTPGQGLQFLFEYFSETQRNKGNFPGRFSGRQFSNSRSEMNVSTLELGDSALYLCASSLGRLGGRTEAFFGQGTRLTVV.

The V call is TRBV9, the J call TRBJ2-2; TRBD2 might be the D (7 bases). The CDR3 has 16 residues. Germline assignment: CDR1 SGDLS and CDR2 YYNGEE. The germline V and J ends were trimmed by 4 bases and 0 bases, with 13 bases remaining between them. CDR3 in amino acids: CASSRGGTPNTGELFF. CDR3 DNA: TGTGCCAGCAGCAGGGGGGGGACCCCGAACACCGGGGAGCTGTTTTTT.

The chain carries TRBV19 and TRBJ1-5; D uncertain. The V gene lost 3 bases and the J gene lost 6 bases, with 15 bases spanning the gap. Germline values: CDR1 LNHDA, CDR2 SQIVND (reference sequence). CDR3 length: 15 residues. CDR3 nucleotide sequence: TGTGCCAGTAGTATTTTGGGCTCGACTGGTCAGCCCCAGCATTTT. It codes for CASSILGSTGQPQHF.

The genes are TRBV27 and TRBJ1-3, with a weak D call TRBD1 (5 bases). The ends were cut back, 5 bases at V and 0 bases at J, with 14 bases in the middle. Germline values: CDR1 MNHEY, CDR2 SMNVEV (reference sequence). This CDR3 has 16 amino acids. The CDR3 is CASSTGRSGSGNTIYF. The CDR3 DNA is TGTGCCAGCAGTACGGGACGGTCGGGCTCTGGAAACACCATATATTTT.

CDR3 in amino acids: CASLGQHSNYGYTF. In nucleotides, the CDR3 is TGTGCCAGCCTCGGACAGCATTCTAACTATGGCTACACCTTC. This rearrangement joins TRBV28 to TRBJ1-2; tentatively, D is TRBD1 (6 bases). The CDR3 covers 14 residues. Trimming shortened V by 8 bases and J by 0 bases, and 13 bases separated the two germline ends. Germline assignment: CDR1 MDHEN and CDR2 SYDVKM.

This chain links TRBV10-3 with TRBJ2-7; D call uncertain. V lost 0 bases, J lost 4 bases, and 10 bases lay in between. Germline assignment: CDR1 ENHRY and CDR2 SYGVKD. The CDR3 is made up of 14 amino acids. The CDR3 coding sequence is TGTGCCATCAGTGAGTCGATCGATATATACGAGCAGTACGTC. Protein: CAISESIDIYEQYV.

The genes are TRBV2 and TRBJ1-1; weak D call: TRBD1 (6 bases). There are 13 residues in the CDR3. Trimming removed 9 bases from V and 2 bases from J, with 13 bases in between. CDR1 and CDR2 from the germline V gene are SNHLY and FYNNEI. In DNA form, the CDR3 reads TGTGCCAGATCGAGGGGGGGAAACACTGAAGCTTTCTTT. This codes for CARSRGGNTEAFF.

This chain links TRBV3-1 (or the pseudogene TRBV3-2) with TRBJ2-5; 10 positions agree with TRBD1. The length of the CDR3 is 14 residues. The germline V gene encodes CDR1 LGHDT and CDR2 YNNKEL (reference sequence). Losses at the gene ends were 4 bases for V and 5 bases for J; bases not matched to a gene: 4. As DNA, the CDR3 is TGTGCCAGCAGCCCGGGGACAGGGGTGGAGACCCAGTACTTC. Its protein product is CASSPGTGVETQYF.

The CDR3 region is CASRAGGETDTQYF. CDR3 nucleotides: TGTGCCAGCAGAGCGGGGGGCGAGACAGATACGCAGTATTTT. The genes are TRBV6-4 and TRBJ2-3; 9 bases fit TRBD2. V was pared by 6 bases and J by 3 bases, with 4 bases of the junction left unmatched. CDR1 and CDR2 (germline): MRHNA, SNTAGT. CDR3 size: 14 residues.

This clone was counted once. V and J are TRBV2 and TRBJ1-6, with D perhaps matching TRBD1 (5 bases). The germline V gene has CDR1 SNHLY and CDR2 FYNNEI. The CDR3 totals 14 residues. V gave up 3 bases and J gave up 7 bases, with 10 bases separating them. In nucleotides, the CDR3 is TGTGCCAGCAGTGATCAGGGTAAAAATTCACCCCTCCACTTT. Translated, it gives CASSDQGKNSPLHF.

The V gene is TRBV25-1, the J gene TRBJ2-7; TRBD2 might be the D (5 bases). The germline CDR1 and CDR2 sequences are MGHDK and SYGVNS. CDR3 length: 13 amino acids. V dropped 2 bases and J dropped 5 bases, with 10 bases sitting between them. The chain's CDR3 is CASSERSGNEQYF. CDR3 bases: TGTGCCAGCAGTGAACGTTCGGGGAACGAGCAGTACTTC.

This chain uses TRBV10-3 with TRBJ1-1, with a tentative D call TRBD1 (6 bases). Trimming removed 2 bases from V and 1 base from J, with 11 bases in between. Germline V lookup: CDR1 ENHRY, CDR2 SYGVKD. There are 15 residues in the CDR3. CDR3 residues: CAISERDTQNTEAFF. The CDR3, as DNA: TGTGCCATCAGTGAGCGGGACACCCAGAACACTGAAGCTTTCTTT.

V gene TRBV14 combines with J gene TRBJ1-6; no clear D. In germline, CDR1 is SGHDN, CDR2 FVKESK. V was cut by 3 bases and J by 5 bases, with 5 bases left in between. There are 13 residues in the CDR3. The CDR3 loop reads CASSHRDNSPLHF. The CDR3 bases are TGTGCCAGCAGCCACCGGGATAATTCACCCCTCCACTTT.

J is TRBJ1-1 and V is TRBV27, with D possibly TRBD1 on 5 matching bases. This CDR3 has 14 residues. Looked up from germline, CDR1 is MNHEY and CDR2 is SMNVEV (reference sequence). The ends were cut back, 6 bases at V and 5 bases at J, with 16 bases in the middle. CDR3 bases: TGTGCCAGCAGAGAGCCGGGGACTTCAACTGAAGCTTTCTTT. This translates into CASREPGTSTEAFF.

The V call is TRBV9, the J call TRBJ1-2, with no clear D. This CDR3 contains 12 residues. Germline V gives CDR1 SGDLS, CDR2 YYNGEE. Trimming pared 0 bases from V and 14 bases from J, leaving 14 bases between. The CDR3 sequence: CASSVEKREWTF. CDR3 coding DNA: TGTGCCAGCAGCGTAGAGAAAAGGGAATGGACCTTC.

This clone was seen once. The chain uses TRBV5-5 and TRBJ2-7, with D tentatively TRBD1 (6 bases). The length of the CDR3 is 13 residues. The germline V gene encodes CDR1 SGHKS and CDR2 YYEKEE (reference sequence). The V gene lost 2 bases and the J gene lost 2 bases, with 8 bases spanning the gap. CDR3 DNA: TGTGCCAGCAGCTTTAAGGGGGCCTACGAGCAGTACTTC. Its protein product is CASSFKGAYEQYF.

This rearrangement joins TRBV19 to TRBJ1-3; D uncertain. The CDR3 length is 12 residues. Trimming stripped 6 bases from V and 4 bases from J, with 7 bases between. Germline CDR1 is LNHDA and CDR2 is SQIVND (reference sequence). The CDR3 nucleotides are TGTGCCAGTAGCCTGGTCGGAAACACCATATATTTT. As protein: CASSLVGNTIYF.

J is TRBJ2-1 and V is TRBV19; D perhaps matches TRBD1 (5 bases). V lost 0 bases and J 8 bases, leaving 14 bases between the germline ends. The germline V gene encodes CDR1 LNHDA and CDR2 SQIVND (reference sequence). This CDR3 has 15 amino acids. As DNA, the CDR3 is TGTGCCAGTAGTATAGACAGGGCAGGGTCGGATGAGCAGTTCTTC. This codes for CASSIDRAGSDEQFF.

The chain uses TRBV7-2 and TRBJ2-4, with 7 bases aligning to TRBD2. The CDR3 loop spans 15 amino acids. V shed 5 bases, J shed 3 bases, and the junction held 7 bases outside the gene matches. Germline V gene lookup returns CDR1 SGHTA and CDR2 FQGNSA. CDR3 DNA sequence: TGTGCCAGCAGCCCCTCTGGGAGGGACAAAAACATTCAGTACTTC. Translation: CASSPSGRDKNIQYF.

The chain employs TRBV6-5 and TRBJ2-7, with D perhaps matching TRBD1 (5 bases). V dropped 6 bases and J dropped 0 bases, with 9 bases sitting between them. Germline V gene data show CDR1 as MNHEY and CDR2 as SVGAGI. The CDR3 totals 13 residues. CDR3 bases: TGTGCCAGCAGCCCCGGACACTCCTACGAGCAGTACGTC. Its translation is CASSPGHSYEQYV.

This clone was found many times. This CDR3 is also generated by other DNA sequences in the sample. The chain recombines TRBV30 with TRBJ1-5; D not certain. CDR1 is GTSNPN and CDR2 is SVGIG in the germline V gene (reference sequence). CDR3 length equals 13 residues. Trimming took 3 bases from V and 1 from J, leaving 7 bases between them. The DNA for the CDR3 is TGTGCCTGGAGCGGAGACAGCAATCAGCCCCAGCATTTT. Protein: CAWSGDSNQPQHF.

This chain connects TRBV18 to TRBJ1-5; weak D call: TRBD1 (5 bases). V lost 3 bases and J lost 4, with 7 bases in between. The CDR3 contains 13 residues. CDR1 and CDR2 from the germline V gene are KGHSH and LQKENI. In nucleotides, the CDR3 is TGTGCCAGCTCACCGACAGTAAATCAGCCCCAGCATTTT. Protein sequence: CASSPTVNQPQHF.

This chain uses TRBV27 with TRBJ2-2; D uncertain. Germline loops: CDR1 MNHEY, CDR2 SMNVEV (reference sequence). Trimming took 6 bases from V and 6 from J, leaving 8 bases between them. This CDR3 has 12 residues. The CDR3, as DNA: TGTGCCAGCAGGAGTTTAGCCGGGGAGCTGTTTTTT. It is translated as CASRSLAGELFF.

The chain is built from TRBV5-1 and TRBJ2-1; D is perhaps TRBD2 (5 bases). The V gene's germline CDR1 is SGHRS and CDR2 YFSETQ. Deletions cut 5 bases from V and 8 bases from J, with 17 bases between. This CDR3 has 14 amino acids. CDR3: CASSLRAIGDEQFF. CDR3 in DNA: TGCGCCAGCAGTTTGAGGGCAATTGGCGATGAGCAGTTCTTC.

The CDR3 nucleotides are TGCAGCGTCGGGACAGGGATCGAAAAACTGTTTTTT. Translated: CSVGTGIEKLFF. V usage is TRBV29-1 and J usage is TRBJ1-4; 9 nucleotides agree with TRBD1. V lost 6 bases and J lost 8; bases outside the gene matches: 4. Germline values: CDR1 SQVTM, CDR2 ANQGSEA. CDR3 length equals 12 residues.

The chain joins TRBV9 to TRBJ1-6; no reliable D call. This CDR3 region has 14 residues. V was shortened by 3 bases and J by 5 bases, with 9 bases between the two germline ends. Germline V gives CDR1 SGDLS, CDR2 YYNGEE. The CDR3 reads CASSDGGDNSPLHF. The CDR3 nucleotides read TGTGCCAGCAGCGATGGAGGAGATAATTCACCCCTCCACTTT.